A selection of T cell receptor beta chains follows, all from one sample in a study of long-term antiretroviral therapy in people with HIV. Profiled with immunoSEQ multiplex PCR; TCRdb holds only in-frame clones, not every one. The table records about 12,000 clones, 70% to 80% of them present only once. This specimen consisted of unsorted PBMCs, obtained 0.5 years before starting antiretroviral therapy. These receptors all come from a woman aged 35 to 49 with HIV. Both conserved end residues are part of each CDR3. The D gene is left open where the match is weak. Part of the rows lack a size; the others show once, few, many or a class for expanded clones.

V	D	J	size	DNA	CDR3
TRBV6-6	NA	TRBJ2-7	NA	TGTGCCAGCGGGAAGATTGTTCTCTACGAGCAGTACTTC	CASGKIVLYEQYF
TRBV13	NA	TRBJ2-3	NA	TGTGCCAGCAGCTTAGGCAAAGGAGGAACGCAGTATTTT	CASSLGKGGTQYF
TRBV6-1	TRBD1	TRBJ2-7	NA	TGTGCCAGCACCCCCGGGACAGGGTGGTCCCACGAGCAGTACTTC	CASTPGTGWSHEQYF
TRBV2	NA	TRBJ2-7	NA	TGTGCCAGCACGGCTAGCGATTCCTACGAGCAGTACTTC	CASTASDSYEQYF
TRBV6-5	TRBD1	TRBJ2-1	NA	TGTGCCAGCAGTCTCCGGGACAGCCTTTACAATGAGCAGTTCTTC	CASSLRDSLYNEQFF
TRBV5-6	NA	TRBJ1-2	NA	TGTGCCAGCAGCTTAGGACAGTTAGGCCAATCCCACACCTTC	CASSLGQLGQSHTF
TRBV29-1	NA	TRBJ2-1	few	TGCAGCGTTGTCTTACCTGTTCAGGGTGAGCAGTTCTTC	CSVVLPVQGEQFF
TRBV6-1	NA	TRBJ1-2	NA	TGTGCCATCTCCTATGGCTACACCTTC	CAISYGYTF
TRBV10-3	NA	TRBJ2-5	NA	TGTGCCATCACGCGACAGATACAAGAGACCCAGTACTTC	CAITRQIQETQYF
TRBV10-3	NA	TRBJ2-2	NA	TGTGCCATCAGGGACCCCCTTAATTACACCGGGGAGCTGTTTTTT	CAIRDPLNYTGELFF
TRBV7-2	TRBD1	TRBJ1-2	NA	TGTGCCAGCAGCTTAGAGACAGGGGGCTATGGCTACACCTTC	CASSLETGGYGYTF
TRBV11-2	NA	TRBJ2-3	NA	TGTGCCAGCAGCTTACTTGGCGGGACGTTTGGGACAGATACGCAGTATTTT	CASSLLGGTFGTDTQYF
TRBV10-2	NA	TRBJ1-1	NA	TGCGCCAGCAGTGATAGGACCCTTGAAGCTTTCTTT	CASSDRTLEAFF
TRBV7-2	TRBD1	TRBJ1-2	NA	TGTGCCAGCAGCCCTTCGCTGACAGGGCGGTTTGGCTACACCTTC	CASSPSLTGRFGYTF
TRBV30	NA	TRBJ2-3	NA	TGTGCCTGGAGCCCCTATAAGGATACGCAGTATTTT	CAWSPYKDTQYF
TRBV30	NA	TRBJ2-3	NA	TGTGCCGGAGGGCATGGGCGCCGGCAGTATTTT	CAGGHGRRQYF
TRBV5-4	NA	TRBJ2-3	NA	TGTGCCAGCAGCTTAAGCGGAGATACGCAGTATTTT	CASSLSGDTQYF
TRBV14	NA	TRBJ2-3	NA	TGTGCCAGCAGCCTCGACACAGATACGCAGTATTTT	CASSLDTDTQYF
TRBV5-4	NA	TRBJ2-7	few	TGTGCCAGCAGCATGGACGGCTTCGAGCAGTACTTC	CASSMDGFEQYF
TRBV19	NA	TRBJ1-5	NA	TGTGCCAGTAGTATCGTCTCGGGGGAGCCCCAGCATTTT	CASSIVSGEPQHF
TRBV30	NA	TRBJ1-1	NA	TGTGCCTGGAGTTCCGGGCTTGGGGTCTCCTTGAACACTGAAGCTTTCTTT	CAWSSGLGVSLNTEAFF
TRBV5-1	TRBD1	TRBJ2-5	once	TGCGCCAGCAAAGGGGGGACAGGGTCATTTTCCCAGTACTTC	CASKGGTGSFSQYF
TRBV7-9	NA	TRBJ2-6	few	TGTGCCAGCAGCTTAGGACAGGGAGGCCACTCTGGGGCCAACGTCCTGACTTTC	CASSLGQGGHSGANVLTF
TRBV5-1	NA	TRBJ2-2	NA	TGCGCCAGCAGCCTGTTCGCTGGGGACGCCTTCAACACCGGGGAGCTGTTTTTT	CASSLFAGDAFNTGELFF
TRBV2	NA	TRBJ2-3	NA	TGTGCCAGCAGTGTCGGGGATACGCAGTATTTT	CASSVGDTQYF
TRBV2	NA	TRBJ2-1	NA	TGTGCCAGCAGTGAAGCGAGGACTCTCAATGAGCAGTTCTTC	CASSEARTLNEQFF
TRBV6-5	TRBD1	TRBJ2-7	few	TGTGCCAGCAGTTACGGGCAGGGGGCAATTGAGCAGTACTTC	CASSYGQGAIEQYF
TRBV14	NA	TRBJ1-1	NA	TGTGCCAGCAGCCCCCCCGCGGGCAGGACAATGAACACTGAAGCTTTCTTT	CASSPPAGRTMNTEAFF
TRBV5-8	NA	TRBJ2-4	NA	TGTGCCAGCAGCTTGGAACTTTTAGCCAAAAACATTCAGTACTTC	CASSLELLAKNIQYF
TRBV11-3	NA	TRBJ2-2	NA	TGTGCCAGCAGCTCCACGGTTAGGCTGTTTTTT	CASSSTVRLFF
TRBV19	NA	TRBJ2-7	NA	TGTGCCAGTGGGTTCATACAGGCAGGCGAGCAGTACTTC	CASGFIQAGEQYF
TRBV13	TRBD2	TRBJ2-2	few	TGTGCCAGCAGCCCTAGGACTAGCGGGAGGGCCCGGGAGCTGTTTTTT	CASSPRTSGRARELFF
TRBV4-1	NA	TRBJ1-1	NA	TGCGCCAGCAGCCAAAGTCTGTATACTGAAGCTTTCTTT	CASSQSLYTEAFF
TRBV5-1	NA	TRBJ2-1	NA	TGCGCCAGCAGCGTAGGACAGCGATACAATGAGCAGTTCTTC	CASSVGQRYNEQFF
TRBV12-5	NA	TRBJ2-5	NA	TGTGCTAGTGGTTTTGGGGGAGGGGGTCAAGAGACCCAGTACTTC	CASGFGGGGQETQYF
TRBV6-5	TRBD1	TRBJ1-5	NA	TGTGCCAGCAGTCCCCGGACAGGGGGCAATCAGCCCCAGCATTTT	CASSPRTGGNQPQHF
TRBV18	NA	TRBJ2-7	NA	TGTGCCAGCTCACCGGCGAGCTCCTACGAGCAGTACTTC	CASSPASSYEQYF
TRBV19	NA	TRBJ2-1	NA	TGTGCCAGTAGTCCCCGGGACACGGACTGGGATGAGCAGTTCTTC	CASSPRDTDWDEQFF
TRBV6-6	NA	TRBJ1-4	NA	TGTGCCAGCAGTTATTCCCCTACGGGGCCTAATGAAAAACTGTTTTTT	CASSYSPTGPNEKLFF
TRBV5-1	NA	TRBJ2-2	few	TGCGCCAGCAGCTTAGGATCCCGGGGCCCGGGCACCGGGGAGCTGTTTTTT	CASSLGSRGPGTGELFF
TRBV25-1	TRBD2	TRBJ2-3	NA	TGTGCCAGCAGTCCAGGCGGGAGTCAGTATTTT	CASSPGGSQYF
TRBV11-2	NA	TRBJ1-4	NA	TGTGCCAGCAGCTTAGACAGGGTGAAACTGTTTTTT	CASSLDRVKLFF
TRBV27	NA	TRBJ1-1	NA	TGTGCCAGCAGTTTATCTGATCTGGGGAGAAATACTGAAGCTTTCTTT	CASSLSDLGRNTEAFF
TRBV5-1	NA	TRBJ2-6	NA	TGCGCCAGCAGCTTGGGTGGCTCTGGGGCCAACGTCCTGACTTTC	CASSLGGSGANVLTF
TRBV6-1	NA	TRBJ1-3	NA	TGTGCCAGCAGCGAAAAAGGCAGGCGATCCTCTGGAAACACCATATATTTT	CASSEKGRRSSGNTIYF
TRBV6-5	TRBD1	TRBJ1-1	NA	TGTGCCAGCAGTTTCACCGGGACAGGGGATGGTGAAGCTTTCTTT	CASSFTGTGDGEAFF
TRBV6-5	NA	TRBJ1-2	NA	TGTGCCAGCGGGGAGGGTGGAGACTATGGCTACACCTTC	CASGEGGDYGYTF
TRBV2	NA	TRBJ1-1	NA	TGTGCCAGCATCCTGGTACGGACTGAAGCTTTCTTT	CASILVRTEAFF
TRBV19	NA	TRBJ1-3	NA	TGTGCCAGTAGGGAGGGCAGCTCTGGAAACACCATATATTTT	CASREGSSGNTIYF
TRBV5-1	TRBD1	TRBJ2-5	NA	TGCGCCAGCAGCGTTTTGGACAGGGAAGAGACCCAGTACTTC	CASSVLDREETQYF
TRBV27	TRBD1	TRBJ2-7	NA	TGTGCCAGCAGTAGCTCGACAGGGATCACCTACGAGCAGTACTTC	CASSSSTGITYEQYF
TRBV5-1	TRBD1	TRBJ1-5	NA	TGCGCCAGCAGCTCAGGGGACAGGGAGGGTCAGCCCCAGCATTTT	CASSSGDREGQPQHF
TRBV2	TRBD1	TRBJ1-2	NA	TGTGCCAGCAGTGCCAGGGGGCAGAACTATGGCTACACCTTC	CASSARGQNYGYTF